The clone carrying this T cell receptor beta chain was found once. Per germline, CDR1 SGHVS and CDR2 FQNEAQ. This CDR3 has 15 amino acids. The germline V and J ends were trimmed by 5 bases and 6 bases, with 17 bases remaining between them. The data are from a study of glioma-infiltrating T cells after dendritic cell vaccination. This table comes from immunoSEQ multiplex PCR, and its TCRdb copy is limited to in-frame clones, with some not included. The repertoire holds roughly 85,000 clones, with 85% as singletons. Time point specified: after dendritic cell vaccination, including at tumor progression/relapse.

This TCR was sampled from a human donor with glioblastoma. The chain uses TRBV7-8 and TRBJ2-1, with D maybe TRBD1 (5 bases). This material consisted of blood, taken after dendritic cell vaccination. CDR3 protein: CASSPRVVGRNEQFF. CDR3 in DNA: TGTGCCAGCAGCCCCCGGGTGGTGGGGCGCAATGAGCAGTTCTTC.